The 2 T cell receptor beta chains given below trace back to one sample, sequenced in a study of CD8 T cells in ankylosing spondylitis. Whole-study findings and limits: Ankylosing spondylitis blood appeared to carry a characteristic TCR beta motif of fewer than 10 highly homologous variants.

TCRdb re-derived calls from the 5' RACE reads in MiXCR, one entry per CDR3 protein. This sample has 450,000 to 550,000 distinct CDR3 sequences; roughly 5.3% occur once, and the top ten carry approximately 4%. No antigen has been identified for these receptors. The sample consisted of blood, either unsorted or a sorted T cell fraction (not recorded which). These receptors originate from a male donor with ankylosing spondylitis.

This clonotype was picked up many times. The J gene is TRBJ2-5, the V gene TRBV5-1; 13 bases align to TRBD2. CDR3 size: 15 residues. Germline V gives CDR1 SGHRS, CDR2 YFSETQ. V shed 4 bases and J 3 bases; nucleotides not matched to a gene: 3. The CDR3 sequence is CASSLGTSGEETQYF. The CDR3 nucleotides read TGCGCCAGCAGCCTCGGGACTAGCGGGGAAGAGACCCAGTACTTC.

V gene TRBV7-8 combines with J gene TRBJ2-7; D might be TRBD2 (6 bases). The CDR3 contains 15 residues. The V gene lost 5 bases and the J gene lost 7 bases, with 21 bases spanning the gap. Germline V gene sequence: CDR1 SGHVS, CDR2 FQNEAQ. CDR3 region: CASSPSAGGGGEQYF. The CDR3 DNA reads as TGTGCCAGCAGCCCATCCGCCGGGGGAGGTGGGGAGCAGTACTTC.